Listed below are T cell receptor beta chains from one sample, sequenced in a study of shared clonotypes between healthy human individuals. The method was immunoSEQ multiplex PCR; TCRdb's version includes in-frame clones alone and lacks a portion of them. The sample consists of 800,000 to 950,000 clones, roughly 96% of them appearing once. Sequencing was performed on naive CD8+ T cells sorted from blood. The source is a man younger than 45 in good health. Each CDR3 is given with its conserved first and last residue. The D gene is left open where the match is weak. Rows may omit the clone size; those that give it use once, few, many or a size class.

cdr3_nt: TGTGCCAGCAGTGAGGGGACAGACACCGGGGAGCTGTTTTTT; cdr3_aa: CASSEGTDTGELFF; v_call: TRBV6-1; cdr3_length: 14; clone_size: NA; d_call: TRBD1; j_call: TRBJ2-2
cdr3_nt: TGTGCCAGCAGCGGTAGCGGGAGAACCTACAATGAGCAGTTCTTC; cdr3_aa: CASSGSGRTYNEQFF; v_call: TRBV9; cdr3_length: 15; clone_size: NA; d_call: TRBD2; j_call: TRBJ2-1
cdr3_nt: TGTGCCAGCAGCCCGCAACCGGGGAGCTCCTACGAGCAGTACTTC; cdr3_aa: CASSPQPGSSYEQYF; v_call: TRBV5-5; cdr3_length: 15; clone_size: NA; d_call: NA; j_call: TRBJ2-7
cdr3_nt: TGTGCCAGCAGTGTTCCCGGGACAGGAGAAGAGACCCAGTACTTC; cdr3_aa: CASSVPGTGEETQYF; v_call: TRBV2; cdr3_length: 15; clone_size: NA; d_call: TRBD1; j_call: TRBJ2-5
cdr3_nt: TGTGCCAGCAGCTCCCTCCTTCTAGGAGGCGATGAGCAGTTCTTC; cdr3_aa: CASSSLLLGGDEQFF; v_call: TRBV7-6; cdr3_length: 15; clone_size: NA; d_call: NA; j_call: TRBJ2-1
cdr3_nt: TGTGCCAGCAGCTTGGAGTCGGGAGTGGCGTACAATGAGCAGTTCTTC; cdr3_aa: CASSLESGVAYNEQFF; v_call: TRBV5-4; cdr3_length: 16; clone_size: NA; d_call: NA; j_call: TRBJ2-1
cdr3_nt: TGTGCCAGCAGCCCTCTCCTCACAGATACGCAGTATTTT; cdr3_aa: CASSPLLTDTQYF; v_call: TRBV5-4; cdr3_length: 13; clone_size: NA; d_call: NA; j_call: TRBJ2-3
cdr3_nt: TGTGCCAGCAGCCGGACAGCACTAAATGAGCAGTTCTTC; cdr3_aa: CASSRTALNEQFF; v_call: TRBV27; cdr3_length: 13; clone_size: NA; d_call: NA; j_call: TRBJ2-1
cdr3_nt: TGTGCCACCAGCAGAGAAGGAGGACACACAGATACGCAGTATTTT; cdr3_aa: CATSREGGHTDTQYF; v_call: TRBV15; cdr3_length: 15; clone_size: NA; d_call: NA; j_call: TRBJ2-3
cdr3_nt: TGTGCCTGGAGTGCAGGGACAGGGGCCTACAATGAGCAGTTCTTC; cdr3_aa: CAWSAGTGAYNEQFF; v_call: TRBV30; cdr3_length: 15; clone_size: NA; d_call: TRBD1; j_call: TRBJ2-1
cdr3_nt: TGCGCCAGCAGCTTGGGGCAGGGGGTTCCTAGTAACTATGGCTACACCTTC; cdr3_aa: CASSLGQGVPSNYGYTF; v_call: TRBV5-1; cdr3_length: 17; clone_size: NA; d_call: TRBD1; j_call: TRBJ1-2
cdr3_nt: TGTGCCAGCTCACCGACCCGGACGGGGGAGCAGTACTTC; cdr3_aa: CASSPTRTGEQYF; v_call: TRBV18; cdr3_length: 13; clone_size: NA; d_call: NA; j_call: TRBJ2-7
cdr3_nt: TGTGCCAGCGGCAAAACAGGGGGCTGGGCCGGGGAGCTGTTTTTT; cdr3_aa: CASGKTGGWAGELFF; v_call: TRBV28; cdr3_length: 15; clone_size: NA; d_call: TRBD1; j_call: TRBJ2-2
cdr3_nt: TGTGCCAGCAGCCCCGCGGGGTTCTACGAGCAGTACTTC; cdr3_aa: CASSPAGFYEQYF; v_call: TRBV6-6; cdr3_length: 13; clone_size: NA; d_call: NA; j_call: TRBJ2-7
cdr3_nt: TGTGCCAGCAGTTTGGGGACCAACACTGAAGCTTTCTTT; cdr3_aa: CASSLGTNTEAFF; v_call: TRBV27; cdr3_length: 13; clone_size: NA; d_call: NA; j_call: TRBJ1-1
cdr3_nt: TGCGCCAGCAGCCAACCTCGACAGGGGCACACTGAAGCTTTCTTT; cdr3_aa: CASSQPRQGHTEAFF; v_call: TRBV4-1; cdr3_length: 15; clone_size: NA; d_call: TRBD1; j_call: TRBJ1-1
cdr3_nt: TGTGCCAGCAAGGCTAGCGGGAGTTTATACAATGAGCAGTTCTTC; cdr3_aa: CASKASGSLYNEQFF; v_call: TRBV7-9; cdr3_length: 15; clone_size: NA; d_call: TRBD2; j_call: TRBJ2-1
cdr3_nt: TGTGCCAGCAGCCTCCTTAACACTGAAGCTTTCTTT; cdr3_aa: CASSLLNTEAFF; v_call: TRBV5-6; cdr3_length: 12; clone_size: NA; d_call: NA; j_call: TRBJ1-1
cdr3_nt: TGTGCCAGCAGCCGAAACAGGGGACAGGTCTACGAGCAGTACTTC; cdr3_aa: CASSRNRGQVYEQYF; v_call: TRBV6-5; cdr3_length: 15; clone_size: NA; d_call: TRBD1; j_call: TRBJ2-7
cdr3_nt: TGTGCCAGCAGCTTAGGAGCGGGAGAAAATGAGCAGTTCTTC; cdr3_aa: CASSLGAGENEQFF; v_call: TRBV13; cdr3_length: 14; clone_size: NA; d_call: TRBD2; j_call: TRBJ2-1
cdr3_nt: TGCGCCAGCAGCCAAGAATGGGACAGGGTTTGGTCCTACGAGCAGTACTTC; cdr3_aa: CASSQEWDRVWSYEQYF; v_call: TRBV4-1; cdr3_length: 17; clone_size: NA; d_call: TRBD1; j_call: TRBJ2-7
cdr3_nt: TGTGCCAGCAGCATGTCAGGGATTACCGGGGAGCTGTTTTTT; cdr3_aa: CASSMSGITGELFF; v_call: TRBV9; cdr3_length: 14; clone_size: NA; d_call: NA; j_call: TRBJ2-2
cdr3_nt: TGTGCCAGCAGCGGGGTAGGGACAGGGGGCGGGAATGAGCAGTTCTTC; cdr3_aa: CASSGVGTGGGNEQFF; v_call: TRBV9; cdr3_length: 16; clone_size: NA; d_call: TRBD1; j_call: TRBJ2-1
cdr3_nt: TGCAGCGTATTGACAGGGGCGACCTACGAGCAGTACTTC; cdr3_aa: CSVLTGATYEQYF; v_call: TRBV29-1; cdr3_length: 13; clone_size: NA; d_call: TRBD1; j_call: TRBJ2-7
cdr3_nt: TGTGCCAGCACCCCCGGGACTAGCGGTTACAATGAGCAGTTCTTC; cdr3_aa: CASTPGTSGYNEQFF; v_call: TRBV2; cdr3_length: 15; clone_size: NA; d_call: TRBD2; j_call: TRBJ2-1
cdr3_nt: TGTGCCAGCAGCTTAGCAGGACAAGATGGCTACACCTTC; cdr3_aa: CASSLAGQDGYTF; v_call: TRBV7-9; cdr3_length: 13; clone_size: NA; d_call: NA; j_call: TRBJ1-2
cdr3_nt: TGTGCCAGCAGCGTAGCTGTTCACACTGAAGCTTTCTTT; cdr3_aa: CASSVAVHTEAFF; v_call: TRBV9; cdr3_length: 13; clone_size: NA; d_call: NA; j_call: TRBJ1-1
cdr3_nt: TGTGCCAGCAGCCATGACAGGAATGAGCAGTTCTTC; cdr3_aa: CASSHDRNEQFF; v_call: TRBV5-4; cdr3_length: 12; clone_size: NA; d_call: NA; j_call: TRBJ2-1
cdr3_nt: TGCGCCAGCAGCCAAGAACGGTCTGCACGAAATGAGCAGTTCTTC; cdr3_aa: CASSQERSARNEQFF; v_call: TRBV4-3; cdr3_length: 15; clone_size: NA; d_call: NA; j_call: TRBJ2-1
cdr3_nt: TGTGCCAGCAGCTCGAAGGGACAGGGTTTCGAGCAGTACTTC; cdr3_aa: CASSSKGQGFEQYF; v_call: TRBV5-4; cdr3_length: 14; clone_size: NA; d_call: TRBD1; j_call: TRBJ2-7
cdr3_nt: TGTGCCAGCAGCTCTCCAGGGTGGCTGTTTTTT; cdr3_aa: CASSSPGWLFF; v_call: TRBV7-8; cdr3_length: 11; clone_size: NA; d_call: NA; j_call: TRBJ2-2
cdr3_nt: TGTGCCAGCAAGATACGTGGCACCTACAATGAGCAGTTCTTC; cdr3_aa: CASKIRGTYNEQFF; v_call: TRBV27; cdr3_length: 14; clone_size: NA; d_call: NA; j_call: TRBJ2-1
cdr3_nt: TGTGCCAGCAGCTTAGCGCAGAGTTATGAGGAGATAGAGACCCAGTACTTC; cdr3_aa: CASSLAQSYEEIETQYF; v_call: TRBV7-9; cdr3_length: 17; clone_size: NA; d_call: NA; j_call: TRBJ2-5
cdr3_nt: TGTGCCAGCGGCCCTACCGATCTGGGTGAGCAGTTCTTC; cdr3_aa: CASGPTDLGEQFF; v_call: TRBV5-8; cdr3_length: 13; clone_size: NA; d_call: NA; j_call: TRBJ2-1
cdr3_nt: TGTGCCAGTAGTATTGTGGGAAGGGAAAAACTGTTTTTT; cdr3_aa: CASSIVGREKLFF; v_call: TRBV19; cdr3_length: 13; clone_size: few; d_call: NA; j_call: TRBJ1-4
cdr3_nt: TGTGCCAGCAGCACCGGGGAGCTGTTTTTT; cdr3_aa: CASSTGELFF; v_call: TRBV7-9; cdr3_length: 10; clone_size: NA; d_call: NA; j_call: TRBJ2-2
cdr3_nt: TGTGCTAGTGCTCCCTCGGGGGGGGAGCAGTTCTTC; cdr3_aa: CASAPSGGEQFF; v_call: TRBV12-5; cdr3_length: 12; clone_size: once; d_call: TRBD2; j_call: TRBJ2-1
cdr3_nt: TGTGCCAGCAGCTTAGCGGCCGGGACTTCCTACAATGAGCAGTTCTTC; cdr3_aa: CASSLAAGTSYNEQFF; v_call: TRBV7-9; cdr3_length: 16; clone_size: NA; d_call: NA; j_call: TRBJ2-1
cdr3_nt: TGTGCCAGCAGCGACCGGACAGGAACCTCTGGAAACACCATATATTTT; cdr3_aa: CASSDRTGTSGNTIYF; v_call: TRBV9; cdr3_length: 16; clone_size: NA; d_call: TRBD1; j_call: TRBJ1-3
cdr3_nt: TGTGCCAGCAGCTTATCTCTGCCAGATACGCAGTATTTT; cdr3_aa: CASSLSLPDTQYF; v_call: TRBV7-9; cdr3_length: 13; clone_size: NA; d_call: NA; j_call: TRBJ2-3
cdr3_nt: TGTGCCTGGAGTGGCTGGAACACTGAAGCTTTCTTT; cdr3_aa: CAWSGWNTEAFF; v_call: TRBV30; cdr3_length: 12; clone_size: NA; d_call: NA; j_call: TRBJ1-1
cdr3_nt: TGTGCCAGCAGCTTAGCGGGAGGACCCTACGAGCAGTACTTC; cdr3_aa: CASSLAGGPYEQYF; v_call: TRBV7-9; cdr3_length: 14; clone_size: NA; d_call: NA; j_call: TRBJ2-7
cdr3_nt: TGTGCCAGCAGTGGCTCGGATACGCAGTATTTT; cdr3_aa: CASSGSDTQYF; v_call: TRBV25-1; cdr3_length: 11; clone_size: NA; d_call: NA; j_call: TRBJ2-3
cdr3_nt: TGTGCCAGCAGCTTATTTGCTAGCGGGAGCGATGAGCAGTTCTTC; cdr3_aa: CASSLFASGSDEQFF; v_call: TRBV7-9; cdr3_length: 15; clone_size: NA; d_call: TRBD2; j_call: TRBJ2-1
cdr3_nt: TGCAGCGTTGGATGGGGCCCCGAGCAGTACTTC; cdr3_aa: CSVGWGPEQYF; v_call: TRBV29-1; cdr3_length: 11; clone_size: NA; d_call: NA; j_call: TRBJ2-7
cdr3_nt: TGTGCCAGCAGCTTAGCTGGAGGGAACTACGAGCAGTACTTC; cdr3_aa: CASSLAGGNYEQYF; v_call: TRBV7-8; cdr3_length: 14; clone_size: NA; d_call: NA; j_call: TRBJ2-7
cdr3_nt: TGTGCCAGCAGCCCCTCACCAAACAGGGAGGGAGAGCAGTACTTC; cdr3_aa: CASSPSPNREGEQYF; v_call: TRBV7-2; cdr3_length: 15; clone_size: once; d_call: NA; j_call: TRBJ2-7